The 9 T cell receptor beta chains presented below share a single source sample, sequenced in a study of T cells after posttransplantation cyclophosphamide. The method was immunoSEQ multiplex PCR; TCRdb's version includes in-frame clones alone and lacks a portion of them. This sample has 45,000 to 60,000 clones, with roughly 93% found just once. The sequencing input was PBMCs. These receptors came from a woman in her forties or fifties in good health and a related stem cell transplant donor.

The V gene is TRBV6-4, the J gene TRBJ1-5, with D perhaps TRBD1 (6 bases). Germline lookup yields CDR1 MRHNA and CDR2 SNTAGT. V was pared by 3 bases and J by 0 bases, with 9 bases between. The CDR3 runs to 15 residues. In nucleotides, the CDR3 is TGTGCCAGCAGTGATTGGACAGATAGCAATCAGCCCCAGCATTTT. It is translated as CASSDWTDSNQPQHF.

This rearrangement joins TRBV5-6 to TRBJ2-1, with D perhaps matching TRBD2 (5 bases). This CDR3 region has 17 residues. V was clipped by 0 bases and J by 6 bases, with 19 bases between them. Germline V gives CDR1 SGHDT, CDR2 YYEEEE. The CDR3 protein is CASSLGTAGRGSNEQFF. The CDR3 DNA sequence: TGTGCCAGCAGCTTGGGGACCGCGGGCCGAGGGTCCAATGAGCAGTTCTTC.

V usage is TRBV7-6 and J usage is TRBJ1-5, with D unclear. This CDR3 spans 14 amino acids. Germline assignment: CDR1 SGHVS and CDR2 FNYEAQ. Trimming took off 3 bases at V and 2 bases at J, with 8 bases between the two ends. The CDR3 nucleotides read TGTGCCAGCAGCTTTGGCGAGGGCAATCAGCCCCAGCATTTT. Translation gives CASSFGEGNQPQHF. Full variable domain (rest looked up from reference TRBV7-6 and TRBJ1-5): GAGVSQSPRYKVTKRGQDVALRCDPISGHVSLYWYRQALGQGPEFLTYFNYEAQQDKSGLPNDRFSAERPEGSISTLTIQRTEQRDSAMYRCASSFGEGNQPQHFGDGTRLSIL.

The chain is built from TRBV28 and TRBJ1-1, with D perhaps matching TRBD1 (6 bases). Germline V gives CDR1 MDHEN, CDR2 SYDVKM. V lost 6 bases and J lost 14, with 16 bases in between. The CDR3 is made up of 11 amino acids. The CDR3 DNA is TGTGCCAGCAGGGATAACAGGGTTCTATTCTTT. Protein sequence: CASRDNRVLFF. Full variable domain (remainder filled in from reference TRBV28 and TRBJ1-1): DVKVTQSSRYLVKRTGEKVFLECVQDMDHENMFWYRQDPGLGLRLIYFSYDVKMKEKGDIPEGYSVSREKKERFSLILESASTNQTSMYLCASRDNRVLFFGQGTRLTVV.

This sequence joins TRBV11-2 and TRBJ1-1; no clear D gene. V shed 1 base and J shed 0 bases, with 9 bases lying between them. This CDR3 has 15 residues. Germline V gene sequence: CDR1 SGHAT, CDR2 FQNNGV. The DNA of the CDR3 is TGTGCCAGCAGCTTAGTGACGGGAATGAACACTGAAGCTTTCTTT. Its translation is CASSLVTGMNTEAFF.

This clone occurred once. The V and J genes are TRBV7-9 and TRBJ1-5; D unresolved. This CDR3 region has 13 residues. Trimming took off 2 bases at V and 2 bases at J, with 4 bases between the two ends. Germline V gene lookup returns CDR1 SEHNR and CDR2 FQNEAQ (reference sequence). Written as DNA, the CDR3 is TGTGCCAGCAGCTTACAGGGCAATCAGCCCCAGCATTTT. Translating it yields CASSLQGNQPQHF.

The rearrangement links TRBV11-2 to TRBJ2-2; D is undetermined. V lost 2 bases and J lost 5, with 12 bases in between. CDR3 length: 15 residues. Per germline, CDR1 SGHAT and CDR2 FQNNGV. In nucleotides, the CDR3 is TGTGCCAGCAGCTTATCTGGTCTCGGTACCGGGGAGCTGTTTTTT. Protein: CASSLSGLGTGELFF.

This chain uses TRBV4-2 with TRBJ2-1; 9 bases line up with TRBD1. V lost 3 bases, J lost 6 bases, and 6 bases stayed unmatched. Germline CDR1 LGHNA, CDR2 YNFKEQ. This CDR3 has 15 amino acids. The CDR3 protein is CASSHRDRVANEQFF. Written as DNA, the CDR3 is TGTGCCAGCAGCCACCGGGACAGGGTCGCCAATGAGCAGTTCTTC.

In its sample, this clone ranks as medium-sized. V and J are TRBV6-4 and TRBJ2-6, with TRBD1 matching over 7 bases. The CDR3 is 15 amino acids. Germline CDR1 MRHNA, CDR2 SNTAGT. Unmatched junction bases numbered 4, after V lost 6 bases and J lost 2 bases. The DNA of the CDR3 is TGTGCCAGCAGCGCCACAGGGGCTGGGGCCAACGTCCTGACTTTC. Amino acids: CASSATGAGANVLTF.